The source of this T cell receptor beta chain is a study of T-cell memory formation after mild COVID-19. TCRdb re-called the 5' RACE reads through MiXCR, storing one row per CDR3 protein. Of around 470,000 distinct CDR3 sequences in the sample, over 15% were seen once. This clonotype came up a few times. Germline assignment: CDR1 KGHDR and CDR2 SFDVKD. V dropped 1 base and J dropped 0 bases, with 2 bases sitting between them. The CDR3 consists of 13 residues. The receptor comes from an adult woman who had mild COVID-19 (a few samples of this study predate the infection). Cell type and time point are not known. The sample was PBMCs or a T cell subset sorted from them (not recorded which). The chain employs TRBV24-1 and TRBJ2-5, with D hard to call. CDR3 coding DNA: TGTGCCACCAGTGATTTCTACCAAGAGACCCAGTACTTC. This gives the protein CATSDFYQETQYF.